Listed here are 21 T cell receptor beta chains from one sample, sequenced in a study of CD8 T cells in ankylosing spondylitis. TCRdb reanalysed the 5' RACE reads using MiXCR and keeps one entry per CDR3 protein. The data show 200,000 to 300,000 distinct CDR3 sequences, with around 7.8% seen just once and almost 7% held by the top ten. Sample: blood, either unsorted or a sorted T cell fraction (not recorded which). The receptors derive from a male donor with ankylosing spondylitis or in good health (not recorded which).

V and J are TRBV18 and TRBJ1-5, with 8 bases lining up with TRBD1. Germline assignment: CDR1 KGHSH and CDR2 LQKENI. The V segment lost 5 bases and the J segment 8 bases; nucleotides outside the gene matches: 5. The CDR3 sequence is 13 residues long. The CDR3 loop is CASSSDRVKPQHF. The CDR3 nucleotides are TGTGCCAGCTCATCGGACAGGGTTAAGCCCCAGCATTTT.

There are a few counts of this clonotype. The gene calls are TRBV11-1 and TRBJ2-5, with D perhaps TRBD2 (7 bases). Germline CDR1 SGHAT, CDR2 FQDESV (reference sequence). V shed 1 base and J shed 1 base, with 25 bases lying between them. This CDR3 has 20 amino acids. CDR3 sequence: CASSLVFFQREGGLQETQYF. The CDR3 region has the DNA TGTGCCAGCAGCTTAGTATTCTTCCAGCGGGAAGGGGGGCTCCAAGAGACCCAGTACTTC. The variable domain in full, with the rest retrieved from reference TRBV11-1 and TRBJ2-5, is EAEVAQSPRYKITEKSQAVAFWCDPISGHATLYWYRQILGQGPELLVQFQDESVVDDSQLPKDRFSAERLKGVDSTLKIQPAELGDSAMYLCASSLVFFQREGGLQETQYFGPGTRLLVL.

At least ten counts were recorded for this clonotype. The genes are TRBV27 and TRBJ2-2; D gene unclear. The germline gives CDR1 MNHEY, CDR2 SMNVEV (reference sequence). The V end lost 2 bases, the J end lost 6 bases, and 7 bases lay between the germline ends. The CDR3 length is 13 residues. The CDR3 sequence: CASSLGWAGELFF. In nucleotides, the CDR3 is TGTGCCAGCAGTTTAGGGTGGGCCGGGGAGCTGTTTTTT.

This clonotype was recorded many times. This rearrangement joins TRBV12-3 or TRBV12-4 to TRBJ1-1; 7 positions agree with TRBD1. The CDR3 contains 14 residues. V shed 8 bases, J shed 0 bases, and the junction held 6 bases outside the gene matches. CDR3 nucleotide sequence: TGTGCCAGCCATTCTGGGACAGTGAACACTGAAGCTTTCTTT. It encodes CASHSGTVNTEAFF.

The chain recombines TRBV20-1 with TRBJ2-7; 12 bases map to TRBD2. In germline, CDR1 is DFQATT, CDR2 SNEGSKA (reference sequence). The length of the CDR3 is 14 residues. J lost 2 bases, V lost 6 bases, and 5 bases had no gene match. The CDR3 DNA reads TGCAGTGCCATTGGACTAGCGGGGACCTACGAGCAGTACTTC. This gives the protein CSAIGLAGTYEQYF.

A note on this clonotype: No DNA is shown, since the ends of the CDR3 on it are uncertain; the CDR3 is the one TCRdb lists. The V call is TRBV29-1, the J call TRBJ2-7; TRBD1, the table's D call, was not compared with the DNA. Germline V gives CDR1 SQVTM, CDR2 ANQGSEA. The CDR3 spans 12 amino acids, including both terminal residues. CDR3 sequence reads: CSVASGSYERYF.

This clonotype was observed many times. The J gene is TRBJ2-7, the V gene TRBV6-6; TRBD1 might be the D (5 bases). The germline V and J ends were trimmed by 0 bases and 5 bases, with 8 bases remaining between them. CDR3 length: 13 residues. The germline V gene encodes CDR1 MNHNY and CDR2 SVGAGI (reference sequence). For the CDR3, the DNA is TGTGCCAGCAGTTACTCGACAGCTGACGAGCAGTACTTC. Its translation: CASSYSTADEQYF.

This clonotype appeared a few times. The V gene is TRBV7-9, the J gene TRBJ1-2; a weak D match, TRBD1 (6 bases). V was cut by 5 bases and J by 4 bases, with 11 bases left in between. CDR3 size: 13 residues. Germline values: CDR1 SEHNR, CDR2 FQNEAQ (reference sequence). For the CDR3, the DNA is TGTGCCAGCAGCAGGACAGACCGCTATGGCTACACCTTC. Encoded protein: CASSRTDRYGYTF.

This clonotype was picked up many times. V is TRBV12-5 and J is TRBJ2-7; TRBD1 is a possible D gene (5 bases). Trimming stripped 11 bases from V and 1 base from J, with 15 bases between. The germline V gene encodes CDR1 LGHNT and CDR2 FRNRAP. This CDR3 comprises 13 residues. CDR3 bases: TGTGCTGCCGGACACGGCGGTTCCTACGAGCAGTACTTC. Its translation is CAAGHGGSYEQYF.

This clonotype was seen many times. The gene calls are TRBV6-1 and TRBJ1-5, with a weak D call TRBD1 (6 bases). CDR1 is MNHNS, CDR2 SASEGT, per germline. V lost 6 bases to trimming and J lost 4 bases, with 13 bases between them. The CDR3 is 14 amino acids. CDR3 amino acids: CASRVGTLNQPQHF. The CDR3 DNA follows: TGTGCCAGCAGGGTGGGGACATTAAATCAGCCCCAGCATTTT.

This clonotype occurred many times. The chain carries TRBV7-9 and TRBJ2-7; the D is unclear. Germline assignment: CDR1 SEHNR and CDR2 FQNEAQ (reference sequence). V was cut by 2 bases and J by 4 bases, with 12 bases left in between. The CDR3 extends over 14 amino acids. DNA for the CDR3: TGTGCCAGCAGCTTAAGCCCCCCCTCGTACGAGCAGTACTTC. This translates into CASSLSPPSYEQYF.

This clonotype was observed a handful of times. The chain uses TRBV5-1 and TRBJ1-2; TRBD1 agrees at 8 bases. The ends lost 2 bases at V and 4 bases at J; junction bases unmatched: 10. Looked up from germline, CDR1 is SGHRS and CDR2 is YFSETQ. CDR3 length: 16 amino acids. The CDR3 nucleotides read TGCGCCAGCAGCTTCCAGGACAGGGTAGCCCCCTATGGCTACACCTTC. This codes for CASSFQDRVAPYGYTF.

At least ten counts were recorded for this clonotype. The chain couples TRBV5-6 to TRBJ2-7, with D unclear. CDR1 and CDR2 (germline): SGHDT, YYEEEE. The CDR3 is 14 amino acids. V was shortened by 0 bases and J by 0 bases, with 7 bases between the two germline ends. This CDR3 reads CASSLGLSSYEQYF. The CDR3 DNA is TGTGCCAGCAGCTTGGGGCTCTCCTCCTACGAGCAGTACTTC.

The chain has TRBV7-9 and TRBJ2-1, with TRBD2 matching over 7 bases. CDR3 length: 14 residues. Trimming took 4 bases from V and 7 from J; bases not matched to a gene: 7. CDR1 is SEHNR, CDR2 FQNEAQ, per germline (reference sequence). CDR3: CASSSTGGSNEQFF. The CDR3 nucleotides are TGTGCCAGCAGCTCCACCGGCGGGAGTAATGAGCAGTTCTTC.

This clonotype was seen more than once but under ten times. This chain joins TRBV12-3 or TRBV12-4 and TRBJ2-2, with 9 bases aligning to TRBD1. V gave up 3 bases and J gave up 4 bases; unmatched junction bases: 3. This CDR3 spans 15 amino acids. CDR3 nucleotides: TGTGCCAGCAGTTTCAGACAGGGGGGCACCGGGGAGCTGTTTTTT. Translation gives CASSFRQGGTGELFF.

Ten or more counts support this clonotype. In DNA, the CDR3 is TGTGCCAGCAGCTTAGGGTTGGCTGAAAAACTGTTTTTT. This translates into CASSLGLAEKLFF. The V call is TRBV7-2, the J call TRBJ1-4, with D unclear. From germline, CDR1 is SGHTA and CDR2 FQGNSA. CDR3 length: 13 amino acids. V lost 1 base and J 7 bases, leaving 7 bases between the germline ends.

In its sample, this clonotype was seen many times. The V and J genes are TRBV7-2 and TRBJ2-5; a weak D match, TRBD2 (6 bases). Trimming stripped 6 bases from V and 5 bases from J, with 13 bases between. The CDR3 is 13 amino acids. In germline, CDR1 is SGHTA, CDR2 FQGNSA. CDR3 nucleotides: TGTGCCAGCAGGCAGACTAGTCTGGAGACCCAGTACTTC. This translates into CASRQTSLETQYF. The full variable domain, rest sourced from reference TRBV7-2 and TRBJ2-5, is GAGVSQSPSNKVTEKGKDVELRCDPISGHTALYWYRQSLGQGLEFLIYFQGNSAPDKSGLPSDRFSAERTGGSVSTLTIQRTQQEDSAVYLCASRQTSLETQYFGPGTRLLVL.

This clonotype was seen only a few times. DNA for the CDR3: TGCGCCAGCAGCCCCCGGGACAGGGGGACAGATACGCAGTATTTT. It translates to CASSPRDRGTDTQYF. The V call is TRBV5-1, the J call TRBJ2-3, with 11 positions matching TRBD1. The CDR3 extends over 15 amino acids. CDR1 SGHRS and CDR2 YFSETQ come from the germline V gene. V shed 4 bases, J shed 3 bases, and the junction held 4 bases outside the gene matches.

This clonotype showed up many times. The genes are TRBV10-3 and TRBJ1-5; no firm D call. This CDR3 is 13 amino acids long. The germline V and J ends were trimmed by 8 bases and 4 bases, with 12 bases remaining between them. Germline V CDR1 and CDR2: ENHRY, SYGVKD. CDR3 region: CAIGLGLNQPQHF. The CDR3 DNA sequence: TGTGCCATCGGACTAGGGCTTAATCAGCCCCAGCATTTT.

A single count supports this clonotype. This sequence joins TRBV19 and TRBJ2-1; possible D gene TRBD1, 6 bases. The germline V gene has CDR1 LNHDA and CDR2 SQIVND (reference sequence). The CDR3 runs to 17 residues. Trimming took off 4 bases at V and 0 bases at J, with 16 bases between the two ends. CDR3 protein: CASSNGQFESSYNEQFF. In DNA form, the CDR3 reads TGTGCCAGTAGTAATGGACAGTTCGAAAGCTCCTACAATGAGCAGTTCTTC. Full variable domain (rest looked up from reference TRBV19 and TRBJ2-1): DGGITQSPKYLFRKEGQNVTLSCEQNLNHDAMYWYRQDPGQGLRLIYYSQIVNDFQKGDIAEGYSVSREKKESFPLTVTSAQKNPTAFYLCASSNGQFESSYNEQFFGPGTRLTVL.

Many counts were recorded for this clonotype. CDR3 DNA sequence: TGTGCCAGCACCCAGGGGGAGTCCCGGAGCTACAATGAGCAGTTCTTC. As protein: CASTQGESRSYNEQFF. The genes are TRBV7-2 and TRBJ2-1, with 7 bases fitting TRBD1. The CDR3 is 16 residues long. V was pared by 7 bases and J by 3 bases, with 12 bases of the junction left unmatched. Germline V gives CDR1 SGHTA, CDR2 FQGNSA.